The 3 T cell receptor beta chains reported below all come from one sample, sequenced in a study of CD4 T cells in relation to SARS-CoV-2 and coronaviruses. These receptors lack a known antigen. Before the COVID-19 pandemic, during about 2011-2019, CD4+ T cells were taken from unexposed donors. After about 10 days of culture, CD4+ T cells were isolated. TCRdb's copy holds only in-frame clones and misses some; the assay was immunoSEQ multiplex PCR. The sample includes about 15,000 clones, around 82% of them seen just once. Sequences were obtained from CD4+ T cells from PBMCs, cultured in vitro. Every receptor here comes from a human donor in good health.

The chain links TRBV25-1 to TRBJ2-2, with D maybe TRBD2 (6 bases). Looked up from germline, CDR1 is MGHDK and CDR2 is SYGVNS. V shed 3 bases and J shed 0 bases, with 8 bases lying between them. This CDR3 spans 15 amino acids. The CDR3 coding sequence is TGTGCCAGCAGTGATCGGGGGTCGAACACCGGGGAGCTGTTTTTT. Residues: CASSDRGSNTGELFF.

This clone was seen more than once but under ten times. The rearrangement uses TRBV24-1 and TRBJ2-2; D may be TRBD2 (6 bases). Germline CDR1 KGHDR, CDR2 SFDVKD. The CDR3 runs to 18 residues. Trimming took 5 bases from V and 0 from J, leaving 18 bases between them. The CDR3: CATSGGVLGSPNTGELFF. In DNA, the CDR3 is TGTGCCACCAGTGGCGGGGTATTAGGGTCTCCGAACACCGGGGAGCTGTTTTTT.

The chain employs TRBV25-1 and TRBJ1-6; 8 nucleotides match TRBD1. The CDR3 totals 14 residues. Unmatched junction bases numbered 5, after V lost 3 bases and J lost 10 bases. Germline CDR1 and CDR2: MGHDK and SYGVNS. This CDR3 is CASSDPDRVSPLHF. The CDR3 DNA follows: TGTGCCAGCAGTGACCCGGACAGGGTCTCACCCCTCCACTTT.